A single sample is the source of the 30 T cell receptor gamma chains below, sequenced in a study of gammadelta T cells in human blood. TCRdb re-called clones from the RT-PCR reads using CATT. Of 350 to 450 gamma-chain clones in the sample, around an eighth were seen once. Material for sequencing was Vgamma9Vdelta2 gamma-delta T cells from adult blood. The source of these receptors is a human donor.

This clone is categorized as large. The chain is built from TRGV8 and TRGJP2. The J gene, left out of TCRdb, was set here by checking the DNA against germline. Germline V lookup: CDR1 VENAVY, CDR2 YDSYNSRV. V dropped 4 bases and J dropped 13; count of bases not matched to a gene: 15. This CDR3 is 14 amino acids long. The CDR3 DNA sequence: TGTGCCACCTGGGACCCCTTAGTGATTGAGATCAAGACGTTT. It specifies CATWDPLVIEIKTF.

Sample share makes this clone large. The chain has TRGV9 and TRGJP. The CDR3 runs to 18 residues. In germline, CDR1 is GITISATS, CDR2 ISYDGTV (reference sequence). The junction had 7 bases not matched to a gene; V was cut back by 0 bases and J by 5 bases. The CDR3 DNA is TGTGCCTTGTGGGAGGTGCATACCGAAGAGTTGGGCAAAAAAATCAAGGTATTT. This encodes CALWEVHTEELGKKIKVF.

In this sample, this clone is large. The chain joins TRGV9 to TRGJP. This CDR3 is built from 17 residues. The V gene's germline CDR1 is GITISATS and CDR2 ISYDGTV (reference sequence). V was pared by 0 bases and J by 6 bases, with 5 bases of the junction left unmatched. CDR3 in DNA: TGTGCCTTGTGGGAGGTGCCGGGAGAGTTGGGCAAAAAAATCAAGGTATTT. Protein sequence: CALWEVPGELGKKIKVF.

For this clone: Because the CDR3's place on the DNA is in doubt, the DNA is left out and the CDR3 is given as listed by TCRdb. Here the V gene is TRGV2, but the J gene went uncalled. From its first to its last residue, the CDR3 has 33 amino acids. CDR1 and CDR2 (germline): EGSNGY, YDSYNSKV. CDR3 loop: CAPGTGLDTIIRNSLAVEQHLLSQVSIGRIQHF.

This clone has more than one count but fewer than ten. Being one base from a much bigger clone, this may be a read error. Other DNA sequences in this sample translate to the same CDR3. The chain employs TRGV9 and TRGJP. The CDR3 extends over 16 amino acids. Germline-derived CDR1 and CDR2 are GITISATS and ISYDGTV (reference sequence). V lost 4 bases, J lost 4 bases, and 4 bases stayed unmatched. CDR3 bases: TGTGCCTTGTGGGAAGGCCAAGAGTTGGGCAAAAAAATCAAGGTATTT. It translates to CALWEGQELGKKIKVF.

Within the sample, this clone is large. In the same sample, other DNA sequences code for this CDR3. The chain links TRGV9 to TRGJP. Trimming took 0 bases from V and 6 from J; bases not matched to a gene: 5. Per the germline V gene, CDR1 is GITISATS and CDR2 is ISYDGTV (reference sequence). The CDR3 has 17 residues. The CDR3 sequence: CALWEVQGELGKKIKVF. In nucleotides, the CDR3 is TGTGCCTTGTGGGAGGTGCAAGGAGAGTTGGGCAAAAAAATCAAGGTATTT.

This clone is termed large. This chain links TRGV10 with TRGJP2. TRGV10 is sorted into the ORF group, with uncertain function. After removal of 8 bases from V and 0 bases from J, the junction contained 4 bases not matched to a gene. This CDR3 contains 14 residues. The CDR3 reads CAAWAHSSDWIKTF. The CDR3 nucleotides are TGTGCTGCGTGGGCACATAGTAGTGATTGGATCAAGACGTTT.

With respect to this clone: A read error likely explains this, since a far larger clone differs by one base. Other nucleotide sequences from this sample produce the same CDR3. The chain joins TRGV9 to TRGJP. Since TCRdb gives no J gene, matching the DNA to germline was used here to assign it. Looked up from germline, CDR1 is GITISATS and CDR2 is ISYDGTV (reference sequence). The CDR3 sequence is 14 residues long. The CDR3 region is CALWEELGKKIKVF. Written as DNA, the CDR3 is TGTGCCTTGTGGGAGGAGTTAGGCAAAAAAATCAAGGTATTT.

For this clone: The likely explanation is a read error, given a far larger clone one base away. The DNA is omitted, as the CDR3 cannot be located on it reliably, and the CDR3 follows TCRdb's listing. There is no J gene call, but TRGV4 is given as the V gene. CDR1 is EGSTGY and CDR2 is YDSYTSSV in the germline V gene. The CDR3 region is 31 residues in length, termini included. CDR3 region: CATWYGLIIRNSLAVEQHLLSQVSIGRIQHF.

Concerning this clone: The likely explanation is a read error, given a far larger clone one base away. This CDR3 is also generated by other DNA sequences in the sample. This chain links TRGV9 with TRGJP. Germline assignment: CDR1 GITISATS and CDR2 ISYDGTV (reference sequence). This CDR3 spans 16 amino acids. Here the CDR3 reads CALWEVQELGKKIKVF. For the CDR3, the DNA is TGTGCCTTGTGGGAGGTTCAAGAGTTAGGCAAAAAAATCAAGGTATTT.

In its sample, this clone ranks as large (0.1 to 1%). Other DNA sequences within the sample encode an identical CDR3. The chain carries TRGV9 and TRGJP. CDR1 is GITISATS, CDR2 ISYDGTV, per germline (reference sequence). CDR3 length: 17 amino acids. The junction had 3 bases not matched to a gene; V was cut back by 0 bases and J by 4 bases. CDR3 sequence reads: CALWEVRQELGKKIKVF. In DNA form, the CDR3 reads TGTGCCTTGTGGGAGGTGCGCCAAGAGTTGGGCAAAAAAATCAAGGTATTT.

In its sample, this clone is large. The V and J genes are TRGV10 and TRGJP2. TRGV10 qualifies as an ORF whose function is uncertain. The CDR3 sequence is 16 residues long. V was pared by 8 bases and J by 3 bases, with 13 bases of the junction left unmatched. The CDR3 spells CAAWDTSGGSDWIKTF. DNA of the CDR3: TGTGCTGCGTGGGATACAAGTGGGGGTAGTGATTGGATCAAGACGTTT.

Notes on this clone: With a far larger clone one base away, a read error is the likely cause. The sample contains more than one DNA sequence encoding this CDR3. V gene TRGV9 combines with J gene TRGJP. The CDR3 is 16 amino acids. Germline values: CDR1 GITISATS, CDR2 ISYDGTV (reference sequence). Trimming cost V 1 base and J 7 bases; bases outside gene matches: 4. In nucleotides, the CDR3 is TGTGCCTTGTGGGAGGTTCAGGAGTTGGGCAAAAAAATCAAGGTATTT. Protein product: CALWEVQELGKKIKVF.

In its sample, this clone is large (0.1 to 1%). The rearrangement uses TRGV9 and TRGJP. Germline V CDR1 and CDR2: GITISATS, ISYDGTV (reference sequence). V shed 5 bases and J 3 bases; nucleotides not matched to a gene: 4. The CDR3 sequence is 16 residues long. CDR3 amino acids: CALWVTQELGKKIKVF. Here the CDR3 DNA reads TGTGCCTTGTGGGTAACGCAAGAGTTGGGCAAAAAAATCAAGGTATTT.

This clone is large within its sample. V gene TRGV9 combines with J gene TRGJP. The CDR3 is 15 amino acids. Unmatched junction bases numbered 3, after V lost 3 bases and J lost 7 bases. Germline-derived CDR1 and CDR2 are GITISATS and ISYDGTV (reference sequence). This CDR3 reads CALWETELGKKIKVF. The CDR3 region has the DNA TGTGCCTTGTGGGAGACGGAGTTGGGCAAAAAAATCAAGGTATTT.

By share, this clone counts as large (0.1 to 1%). The V gene is TRGV9, the J gene TRGJP. With V trimmed by 0 bases and J by 7 bases, 9 bases remained unmatched. This CDR3 contains 18 residues. Looked up from germline, CDR1 is GITISATS and CDR2 is ISYDGTV (reference sequence). The CDR3 DNA sequence: TGTGCCTTGTGGGAGGTGCAAAATCGGGAGTTGGGCAAAAAAATCAAGGTATTT. Translated, it gives CALWEVQNRELGKKIKVF.

By its share, this clone is large. V and J are TRGV9 and TRGJP. J lost 7 bases, V lost 3 bases, and 12 bases had no gene match. The CDR3 totals 18 residues. Germline CDR1 GITISATS, CDR2 ISYDGTV (reference sequence). CDR3 coding DNA: TGTGCCTTGTGGGAGCCTACCAAACGGGAGTTGGGCAAAAAAATCAAGGTATTT. Its translation: CALWEPTKRELGKKIKVF.

Comment on this clone: It may be a read error: a sequence one base away is much more abundant. This rearrangement joins TRGV9 to TRGJP. TCRdb gives no J gene; it was assigned here by matching the DNA to germline. The CDR3 consists of 17 residues. CDR1 and CDR2 (germline): GITISATS, ISYDGTV (reference sequence). CDR3 sequence (DNA): TGTGCCTTGTGGGAGGGACTCCAAGAGTTGGACAAAAAAATCAAGGTATTT. It encodes CALWEGLQELDKKIKVF.

This clone ranks as large. The DNA is omitted, as the CDR3 cannot be located on it reliably, and the CDR3 follows TCRdb's listing. For the V gene the call is TRGV5; the J gene has no call. The CDR3 contains 31 residues when both ends are counted. Germline CDR1 reads VINAFY; CDR2 reads YDVSNSKD. The chain's CDR3 is CATWDRQREGNSLAVEQHLLSQVSIGRIQHF.

This chain links TRGV9 with TRGJP. Looked up from germline, CDR1 is GITISATS and CDR2 is ISYDGTV (reference sequence). V lost 4 bases, J lost 7 bases, and 13 bases stayed unmatched. The CDR3 is 18 amino acids. CDR3 residues: CALWDATSGELGKKIKVF. CDR3 coding DNA: TGTGCCTTGTGGGACGCTACCTCAGGCGAGTTGGGCAAAAAAATCAAGGTATTT.

Judged by abundance, this clone is large. This specimen includes other DNA sequences encoding the same CDR3. This chain connects TRGV9 to TRGJP. There are 15 residues in the CDR3. The V gene end was trimmed by 2 bases and the J gene end by 7 bases; junction bases not matched to a gene: 2. Germline CDR1 and CDR2: GITISATS and ISYDGTV (reference sequence). For the CDR3, the DNA is TGTGCCTTGTGGGAGGGGGAGTTGGGCAAAAAAATCAAGGTATTT. This gives the protein CALWEGELGKKIKVF.

By sample share, this clone is large. The identical CDR3 is also encoded by other nucleotide sequences in the sample. This chain joins TRGV9 and TRGJP. This CDR3 has 16 amino acids. Looked up from germline, CDR1 is GITISATS and CDR2 is ISYDGTV (reference sequence). J was trimmed by 7 bases and V by 2 bases; bases with no gene match: 5. The CDR3 region is CALWEAQELGKKIKVF. CDR3 coding DNA: TGTGCCTTGTGGGAGGCGCAGGAGTTGGGCAAAAAAATCAAGGTATTT.

This clone is large within its sample. This rearrangement joins TRGV10 to TRGJ1 or TRGJ2. TRGV10 is an open reading frame whose function is uncertain. The CDR3 spans 13 residues. V was pared by 8 bases and J by 3 bases, with 8 bases of the junction left unmatched. Here the CDR3 DNA reads TGTGCTGCGTGGGATTGCACTTATTATAAGAAACTCTTT. This codes for CAAWDCTYYKKLF.

By share of the sample, this clone is large. The V gene is TRGV9, the J gene TRGJP. V gave up 4 bases and J gave up 8 bases; unmatched junction bases: 11. The CDR3 has 17 residues. The germline V gene has CDR1 GITISATS and CDR2 ISYDGTV (reference sequence). The chain's CDR3 is CALWDRLLQLGKKIKVF. In DNA, the CDR3 is TGTGCCTTGTGGGACCGATTATTGCAGTTGGGCAAAAAAATCAAGGTATTT.

This clone is deemed large. The chain recombines TRGV2 with TRGJ1 or TRGJ2. The CDR3 is 14 residues long. Germline trimming cut 7 bases from V and 0 bases from J; bases unmatched to any gene: 9. Germline-derived CDR1 and CDR2 are EGSNGY and YDSYNSKV. DNA of the CDR3: TGTGCCACCTGTCCGGTCTTGAATTATTATAAGAAACTCTTT. Its protein is CATCPVLNYYKKLF.

V usage is TRGV9 and J usage is TRGJP. TCRdb leaves out the J gene; it was filled in here by matching the DNA to germline. V was clipped by 0 bases and J by 11 bases; unmatched bases: 10. The CDR3 sequence is 17 residues long. The germline V gene encodes CDR1 GITISATS and CDR2 ISYDGTV (reference sequence). Written as DNA, the CDR3 is TGTGCCTTGTGGGAGGTGCGGGTCGAGCTGGGCAAAAAAATCAAGGTATTT. Residues: CALWEVRVELGKKIKVF.

Notes on this clone: A far larger clone differs by one base, so this is likely a read error. The limits of the CDR3 on the DNA are not certain, so only TCRdb's listed CDR3 is given. The sample has other DNA sequences that encode this CDR3 too. The chain couples TRGV11 to TRGJ1 or TRGJ2. TRGV11 has ORF status, its function being uncertain. Ends included, the CDR3 has 15 residues. CDR3 sequence reads: CTTVPAGLGTEKKLF.

By sample fraction, this clone is medium-sized. A read error may explain this, as a much larger clone is one base away. Other DNA sequences of this sample code for an identical CDR3. The V gene is TRGV9, the J gene TRGJP. V lost 3 bases to trimming and J lost 3 bases; unmatched junction nucleotides: 2. CDR3 length: 16 amino acids. Germline V gives CDR1 GITISATS, CDR2 ISYDGTV (reference sequence). CDR3 residues: CALWESQELGKKIKVF. The CDR3 bases are TGTGCCTTGTGGGAGTCGCAAGAGTTGGGCAAAAAAATCAAGGTATTT.

The table lists this clone with a few counts. The likely explanation is a read error, given a far larger clone one base away. The rearrangement links TRGV8 to TRGJ1 or TRGJ2. CDR1 VENAVY and CDR2 YDSYNSRV come from the germline V gene. The CDR3 consists of 13 residues. The CDR3 sequence: CATFNSNYYKKLF. The CDR3 DNA is TGTGCCACCTTCAACTCGAATTATTATAAGAAACTCTTC.

This clone rates as hyperexpanded (1% or more). Other DNA sequences from this sample encode an identical CDR3 as well. The chain couples TRGV9 to TRGJP. The CDR3 contains 16 residues. The germline gives CDR1 GITISATS, CDR2 ISYDGTV (reference sequence). Trimming cost V 1 base and J 4 bases; bases outside gene matches: 1. The CDR3 spells CALWEVQELGKKIKVF. CDR3 DNA: TGTGCCTTGTGGGAGGTTCAAGAGTTGGGCAAAAAAATCAAGGTATTT.